These T cell receptor beta chains were read from a single sample in a study of blood T cell repertoires in COVID-19. Assay: immunoSEQ multiplex PCR; the TCRdb copy retains only in-frame clones and omits some. The sample has some 250,000 clones; 80% to 85% are singletons. Sequenced: peripheral blood. All receptors come from a man between 45 and 60 years old with active or convalescent COVID-19. Each CDR3 is given with its conserved first and last residue. D genes are given only for firm matches. Clone size is shown for a subset of rows, as once, few, many or a class of expanded clone.

NA	TRBV19	TRBJ2-2	once	CASSVLGVNTGELFF	TGTGCCAGTAGTGTGTTAGGGGTCAACACCGGGGAGCTGTTTTTT
NA	TRBV27	TRBJ1-3	NA	CASSLTGVSSGNTIYF	TGTGCCAGCAGTCTGACGGGTGTGAGCTCTGGAAACACCATATATTTT
NA	TRBV5-5	TRBJ2-2	many	CASSLDSTGELFF	TGTGCCAGCAGCTTGGACAGCACCGGGGAGCTGTTTTTT
NA	TRBV7-9	TRBJ2-3	once	CASRIGGSNTDTQYF	TGTGCCAGCAGGATAGGGGGATCAAACACAGATACGCAGTATTTT
NA	TRBV7-2	TRBJ2-7	once	CASKVGTASYEQYF	TGTGCCAGCAAGGTCGGTACAGCCTCCTACGAGCAGTACTTC
NA	TRBV30	TRBJ2-7	NA	CAWTLARSSEQYF	TGTGCCTGGACCTTGGCTCGGTCTAGCGAGCAGTACTTC
TRBD2	TRBV7-9	TRBJ2-3	NA	CASSLALAGGTDTQYF	TGTGCCAGCAGCTTAGCTCTAGCGGGGGGCACAGATACGCAGTATTTT
NA	TRBV7-2	TRBJ1-4	NA	CASSLRGGSNEKLFF	TGTGCCAGCAGCTTAAGGGGGGGATCTAATGAAAAACTGTTTTTT
NA	TRBV6-5	TRBJ2-2	NA	CASSLTGELFF	TGTGCCAGCAGCCTGACCGGGGAGCTGTTTTTT
NA	TRBV19	TRBJ1-1	NA	CASSIVGGSAEAFF	TGTGCCAGTAGTATAGTGGGGGGGAGCGCTGAAGCTTTCTTT
TRBD1	TRBV7-8	TRBJ1-5	NA	CASSSGQGINQPQHF	TGTGCCAGCAGCTCAGGACAGGGGATCAATCAGCCCCAGCATTTT
TRBD1	TRBV5-4	TRBJ2-7	NA	CASSFDRDSVEEQYF	TGTGCCAGCAGCTTCGACCGGGACAGTGTTGAGGAGCAGTACTTC
NA	TRBV5-5	TRBJ2-7	few	CASMAGGGRPSGLYEQYF	TGTGCCAGCATGGCAGGGGGAGGAAGGCCGAGCGGGCTTTACGAGCAGTACTTC
NA	TRBV7-9	TRBJ1-2	NA	CASSLLVTDYGYTF	TGTGCCAGCAGCTTACTGGTAACAGACTATGGCTACACCTTC
TRBD1	TRBV5-1	TRBJ1-2	once	CASSSGTGGDGYTF	TGCGCCAGCAGCAGCGGGACAGGGGGCGATGGCTACACCTTC
TRBD1	TRBV11-3	TRBJ2-1	few	CASSSGGQNGNEQFF	TGTGCCAGCAGCTCAGGGGGCCAGAATGGCAATGAGCAGTTCTTC
NA	TRBV10-3	TRBJ1-2	NA	CAISESLGGAYGYTF	TGTGCCATCAGTGAGTCGTTGGGGGGAGCCTATGGCTACACCTTC
TRBD1	TRBV5-5	TRBJ1-2	few	CASSSTGGRGYTF	TGTGCCAGCAGCTCGACAGGGGGCCGAGGCTACACCTTC
NA	TRBV9	TRBJ2-5	NA	CASSVAPIAGALQETQYF	TGTGCCAGCAGCGTAGCCCCAATTGCAGGGGCCCTACAAGAGACCCAGTACTTC
NA	TRBV5-4	TRBJ2-3	once	CASSTGSAISTDTQYF	TGTGCCAGCAGCACCGGAAGCGCAATAAGCACAGATACGCAGTATTTT
TRBD1	TRBV4-1	TRBJ1-1	NA	CASSQRQGVYTEAFF	TGCGCCAGCAGCCAGAGACAGGGGGTGTACACTGAAGCTTTCTTT
NA	TRBV5-1	TRBJ2-1	NA	CASSLKAVDTKNEQFF	TGCGCCAGCAGCTTAAAAGCTGTAGACACAAAGAATGAGCAGTTCTTC
NA	TRBV19	TRBJ1-6	NA	CASSIARQPNSPLHF	TGTGCCAGTAGTATCGCCAGACAGCCTAATTCACCCCTCCACTTT
NA	TRBV7-9	TRBJ1-2	NA	CASSLVVERDYGYTF	TGTGCCAGCAGCTTAGTTGTTGAGCGGGACTATGGCTACACCTTC
TRBD1	TRBV7-2	TRBJ2-7	once	CASSLAQGGTYEQYF	TGTGCCAGCAGCTTAGCACAGGGGGGAACCTACGAGCAGTACTTC
NA	TRBV6-5	TRBJ1-1	few	CASRHRQDTEAFF	TGTGCCAGCAGACACCGCCAGGACACTGAAGCTTTCTTT
NA	TRBV6-5	TRBJ1-5	NA	CASSYSSGPEMAQHF	TGTGCCAGCAGTTACTCCAGTGGCCCCGAAATGGCCCAGCATTTT
TRBD1	TRBV3-1/TRBV3-2	TRBJ1-6	NA	CASREGQGDSLHF	TGTGCCAGCAGAGAGGGACAGGGGGATAGTCTCCACTTT
NA	TRBV10-3	TRBJ2-2	NA	CAISEIRGTNRPTTGELFF	TGTGCCATCAGTGAGATCCGGGGAACTAACCGCCCGACCACCGGGGAGCTGTTTTTT